The 32 T cell receptor beta chains below all came from one sample that was sequenced in a study of blood T cell repertoires in COVID-19. Sequencing used immunoSEQ multiplex PCR; TCRdb keeps in-frame clones, though not all of them. The table lists about 290,000 clones, about nine tenths of them singletons, with less than 1% in the top ten. Material for sequencing was peripheral blood. Receptors originate from a woman between 35 and 50 years old who had recovered from COVID-19.

This sequence joins TRBV30 and TRBJ2-4; 11 positions match TRBD1. CDR1 is GTSNPN, CDR2 SVGIG, per germline (reference sequence). V trimming: 3 bases; J trimming: 2 bases; junction bases outside the gene matches: 3. The CDR3 is 15 residues long. The CDR3 is CAWSGTGGSKNIQYF. CDR3 nucleotide sequence: TGTGCCTGGAGCGGGACAGGGGGGTCCAAAAACATTCAGTACTTC.

The chain is built from TRBV19 and TRBJ2-2, with TRBD2 matching over 12 bases. The CDR3 runs 16 residues. V was pared by 3 bases and J by 5 bases, with 4 bases of the junction left unmatched. CDR1 is LNHDA and CDR2 is SQIVND in the germline V gene (reference sequence). The CDR3 DNA follows: TGTGCCAGTAGTATGACTAGCGGGAGTTGGACCGGGGAGCTGTTTTTT. Its translation is CASSMTSGSWTGELFF.

V is TRBV5-4 and J is TRBJ2-2, with 10 bases aligning to TRBD2. Trimming cost V 4 bases and J 2 bases; bases outside gene matches: 8. CDR1 is SGHNT and CDR2 is YYREEE in the germline V gene (reference sequence). This CDR3 comprises 17 residues. CDR3 nucleotide sequence: TGTGCCAGCAGCCCCAGCGGACTAGCGGCAAACACCGGGGAGCTGTTTTTT. It encodes CASSPSGLAANTGELFF.

This chain uses TRBV5-1 with TRBJ2-2; tentative D call: TRBD2 (6 bases). Germline V gene lookup returns CDR1 SGHRS and CDR2 YFSETQ. Trimming left V 5 bases short and J 1 base short, with 9 bases between. The CDR3 runs to 14 residues. The CDR3: CASSGSGNTGELFF. CDR3 nucleotides: TGCGCCAGCAGTGGTAGCGGGAACACCGGGGAGCTGTTTTTT. Variable domain in full (rest from reference TRBV5-1 and TRBJ2-2): KAGVTQTPRYLIKTRGQQVTLSCSPISGHRSVSWYQQTPGQGLQFLFEYFSETQRNKGNFPGRFSGRQFSNSRSEMNVSTLELGDSALYLCASSGSGNTGELFFGEGSRLTVL.

The rearrangement links TRBV5-1 to TRBJ2-3; 9 positions agree with TRBD1. Germline V gives CDR1 SGHRS, CDR2 YFSETQ. The J segment lost 4 bases and the V segment lost 4 bases, leaving 10 bases of the junction unmatched. This CDR3 region has 16 residues. The CDR3 loop reads CASSREDRGGADTQYF. The CDR3 coding sequence is TGCGCCAGCAGCAGGGAGGACAGGGGAGGAGCAGATACGCAGTATTTT.

The chain couples TRBV19 to TRBJ1-5; D ambiguous. The V and J ends lost 3 bases and 0 bases respectively, with 6 bases between them. The CDR3 length is 14 residues. The germline CDR1 and CDR2 sequences are LNHDA and SQIVND (reference sequence). The chain's CDR3 is CASSIGDSNQPQHF. CDR3 DNA: TGTGCCAGTAGTATCGGGGATAGCAATCAGCCCCAGCATTTT.

The V gene is TRBV6-5, the J gene TRBJ2-3, with a weak D call TRBD1 (6 bases). This CDR3 is 13 amino acids long. V was shortened by 6 bases and J by 4 bases, with 11 bases between the two germline ends. The germline gives CDR1 MNHEY, CDR2 SVGAGI. The CDR3 DNA is TGTGCCAGCAGGGGGGCCCCCGCAGATACGCAGTATTTT. This encodes CASRGAPADTQYF.

This clone turned up a few times. The chain links TRBV7-3 to TRBJ2-3; D gene ambiguous. Looked up from germline, CDR1 is SGHTA and CDR2 is FQGTGA. V shed 2 bases and J shed 4 bases, with 7 bases lying between them. The CDR3 has 13 amino acids. CDR3 DNA sequence: TGTGCCAGCAGCTTAGACAAGGCAGATACGCAGTATTTT. Translated: CASSLDKADTQYF.

This clone was observed a single time. V is TRBV29-1 and J is TRBJ2-3, with TRBD2 matching 12 bases. V trimming: 5 bases; J trimming: 3 bases; junction bases outside the gene matches: 3. Germline CDR1 SQVTM, CDR2 ANQGSEA. CDR3 length equals 14 residues. The CDR3 loop is CSVSGTSGTDTQYF. The CDR3 nucleotides read TGCAGCGTTTCCGGGACTAGCGGGACAGATACGCAGTATTTT.

V is TRBV4-1 and J is TRBJ1-4, with 7 bases fitting TRBD1. Trimming removed 2 bases from V and 7 bases from J; junction bases left unmatched: 13. The CDR3 runs 17 residues. The germline gives CDR1 MGHRA, CDR2 YSYEKL. In DNA form, the CDR3 reads TGCGCCAGCAGCCAAAACCCGGTAACAGGGGCGTTTGAAAAACTGTTTTTT. This gives the protein CASSQNPVTGAFEKLFF.

The chain couples TRBV7-3 to TRBJ2-5; 8 bases align to TRBD1. This CDR3 has 14 residues. Germline-derived CDR1 and CDR2 are SGHTA and FQGTGA. Trimming cost V 3 bases and J 1 base; bases outside gene matches: 1. The CDR3 spells CASSFTGGQETQYF. The DNA for the CDR3 is TGTGCCAGCAGCTTCACAGGGGGCCAAGAGACCCAGTACTTC. The full variable domain, completed using reference TRBV7-3 and TRBJ2-5, is GAGVSQTPSNKVTEKGKYVELRCDPISGHTALYWYRQSLGQGPEFLIYFQGTGAADDSGLPNDRFFAVRPEGSVSTLKIQRTERGDSAVYLCASSFTGGQETQYFGPGTRLLVL.

The V call is TRBV7-6, the J call TRBJ2-1; 12 bases line up with TRBD2. V shed 1 base and J 4 bases; nucleotides not matched to a gene: 8. Per germline, CDR1 SGHVS and CDR2 FNYEAQ. The CDR3 totals 18 residues. The DNA for the CDR3 is TGTGCCAGCAGCTTAGTCGTTCGGACTAGCGGGGTATACAATGAGCAGTTCTTC. Translating gives CASSLVVRTSGVYNEQFF.

A word on this clone: A junction boundary mismatches the germline segment, possibly from a read error. The chain recombines TRBV9 with TRBJ2-2, with D possibly TRBD2 on 6 matching bases. The CDR3 runs to 14 residues. Germline V gene data show CDR1 as SGDLS and CDR2 as YYNGEE. CDR3: CASSVGTFTGGLFF. Written as DNA, the CDR3 is TGTGCCAGCAGCGTAGGGACTTTCACCGGGGGGCTGTTTTTT.

This sequence joins TRBV6-5 and TRBJ2-7; 9 bases are shared with TRBD1. The CDR3 sequence is 13 residues long. Germline CDR1 MNHEY, CDR2 SVGAGI. Trimming at V came to 8 bases and at J to 6 bases, leaving 8 bases not matched to a gene. This CDR3 is CASGQGSEGEQYF. The CDR3 coding sequence is TGTGCCAGCGGACAGGGGAGTGAGGGCGAGCAGTACTTC.

The genes are TRBV6-5 and TRBJ2-3; 8 positions agree with TRBD2. This CDR3 is 15 amino acids long. Germline trimming cut 3 bases from V and 3 bases from J; bases unmatched to any gene: 5. CDR1 and CDR2 from the germline V gene are MNHEY and SVGAGI. The CDR3 loop reads CASSYSGGATDTQYF. The CDR3 bases are TGTGCCAGCAGTTATTCCGGGGGGGCAACAGATACGCAGTATTTT.

This chain links TRBV27 with TRBJ1-3; D is uncertain. CDR3 length equals 13 residues. Between the trimmed V and J ends, which lost 5 bases and 2 bases, there was a span of 7 bases. CDR1 is MNHEY and CDR2 is SMNVEV in the germline V gene (reference sequence). CDR3 loop: CASSPSAGNTIYF. The CDR3 nucleotides are TGTGCCAGCAGTCCGTCCGCTGGAAACACCATATATTTT.

The chain links TRBV27 to TRBJ1-4; 11 positions agree with TRBD1. The germline gives CDR1 MNHEY, CDR2 SMNVEV (reference sequence). J lost 0 bases, V lost 5 bases, and 8 bases had no gene match. The CDR3 spans 18 residues. This CDR3 is CASSAGTGGSATNEKLFF. In DNA, the CDR3 is TGTGCCAGCAGTGCCGGGACAGGGGGATCCGCAACTAATGAAAAACTGTTTTTT.

This chain links TRBV28 with TRBJ2-2, with TRBD2 matching over 7 bases. J lost 4 bases, V lost 3 bases, and 5 bases had no gene match. The CDR3 runs to 15 residues. The V gene's germline CDR1 is MDHEN and CDR2 SYDVKM. The DNA of the CDR3 is TGTGCCAGCAGTTTCGCGGGAGCGGGCACCGGGGAGCTGTTTTTT. Amino acid sequence: CASSFAGAGTGELFF.

This clone has a handful of counts. This chain connects TRBV18 to TRBJ2-1; 10 bases line up with TRBD2. This CDR3 is 15 amino acids long. Germline V gene lookup returns CDR1 KGHSH and CDR2 LQKENI. The V segment lost 6 bases and the J segment 8 bases; nucleotides outside the gene matches: 10. The CDR3 sequence: CASSLGASGRHEQFF. The CDR3 region has the DNA TGTGCCAGCTCCCTCGGGGCTAGCGGGAGACATGAGCAGTTCTTC.

The rearrangement joins TRBV18 to TRBJ1-1; tentatively, D is TRBD1 (5 bases). The ends were cut back, 3 bases at V and 3 bases at J, with 14 bases in the middle. The CDR3 runs 15 residues. Germline-derived CDR1 and CDR2 are KGHSH and LQKENI. In DNA form, the CDR3 reads TGTGCCAGCTCACCGGACACCATTCAGCACACTGAAGCTTTCTTT. Translated, it gives CASSPDTIQHTEAFF.

In nucleotides, the CDR3 is TGTGCCAGCAGCTTACTAGCGTCTAGCACAGATACGCAGTATTTT. Its translation is CASSLLASSTDTQYF. V gene TRBV7-9 combines with J gene TRBJ2-3; TRBD2 might be the D (6 bases). The germline gives CDR1 SEHNR, CDR2 FQNEAQ (reference sequence). V was shortened by 2 bases and J by 0 bases, with 9 bases between the two germline ends. The CDR3 totals 15 residues.

The V call is TRBV5-1, the J call TRBJ2-1; TRBD2 is a possible D gene (7 bases). V was pared by 3 bases and J by 3 bases, with 25 bases between. Per germline, CDR1 SGHRS and CDR2 YFSETQ. There are 19 residues in the CDR3. The CDR3 bases are TGCGCCAGCAGCTCCCGGACAGCGGGGAGGGGGGAGATCTACAATGAGCAGTTCTTC. Its protein product is CASSSRTAGRGEIYNEQFF.

The chain uses TRBV7-9 and TRBJ1-2; no clear D gene. In germline, CDR1 is SEHNR, CDR2 FQNEAQ (reference sequence). V lost 1 base and J lost 1, with 7 bases in between. This CDR3 contains 14 residues. In DNA form, the CDR3 reads TGTGCCAGCAGCTTAGAAGTAGATAACTATGGCTACACCTTC. This encodes CASSLEVDNYGYTF.

This chain connects TRBV10-3 to TRBJ1-1, with 7 bases identical to TRBD1. There are 14 residues in the CDR3. The germline gives CDR1 ENHRY, CDR2 SYGVKD. The trim removed 8 bases at V and 5 bases at J, leaving 11 bases unmatched. In DNA, the CDR3 is TGTGCCATCCGTCCAGGGGGATTGTGGACTGAAGCTTTCTTT. This encodes CAIRPGGLWTEAFF.

V and J are TRBV6-1 and TRBJ1-1; no reliable D call. V shed 1 base and J shed 3 bases, with 12 bases lying between them. Germline V lookup: CDR1 MNHNS, CDR2 SASEGT. The CDR3 has 15 amino acids. The CDR3 loop reads CASSEVSLLYTEAFF. The CDR3 region has the DNA TGTGCCAGCAGTGAAGTCTCCCTTCTTTACACTGAAGCTTTCTTT.

This chain connects TRBV6-6 to TRBJ2-3; 9 nucleotides align to TRBD2. V shed 6 bases, J shed 2 bases, and the junction held 6 bases outside the gene matches. The CDR3 is made up of 15 amino acids. Germline lookup yields CDR1 MNHNY and CDR2 SVGAGI (reference sequence). The CDR3 here is CASSSSSGDTDTQYF. Written as DNA, the CDR3 is TGTGCCAGCAGCTCTTCTAGCGGGGACACAGATACGCAGTATTTT.

This sequence joins TRBV29-1 and TRBJ2-7, with a possible D match to TRBD2 (7 bases). The CDR3 sequence is 11 residues long. Trimming removed 6 bases at V and 6 bases at J, with 12 bases between. Germline CDR1 and CDR2: SQVTM and ANQGSEA. The CDR3 here is CSVTRGAEQYF. In DNA, the CDR3 is TGCAGCGTAACACGGGGGGCCGAGCAGTACTTC.

The J gene is TRBJ2-7, the V gene TRBV19; the D gene is possibly TRBD1 (5 bases). Germline values: CDR1 LNHDA, CDR2 SQIVND (reference sequence). Between the trimmed V and J ends, which lost 3 bases and 5 bases, there was a span of 11 bases. CDR3 length: 13 amino acids. The CDR3 DNA reads as TGTGCCAGTAGTATCCGACAGACCCACGAGCAGTACTTC. This sequence encodes CASSIRQTHEQYF.

The chain joins TRBV28 to TRBJ2-7; tentatively, D is TRBD1 (6 bases). The germline CDR1 and CDR2 sequences are MDHEN and SYDVKM. V was trimmed by 6 bases and J by 2 bases, leaving 23 bases between them. The CDR3 consists of 17 residues. As DNA, the CDR3 is TGTGCCAGCAGGGCCCCTATCTACAGGGACGCCACCTACGAGCAGTACTTC. Its protein is CASRAPIYRDATYEQYF.

This rearrangement joins TRBV9 to TRBJ2-1, with D maybe TRBD2 (5 bases). The CDR3 consists of 15 residues. The germline V gene encodes CDR1 SGDLS and CDR2 YYNGEE. V lost 0 bases to trimming and J lost 4 bases, with 11 bases between them. The CDR3 bases are TGTGCCAGCAGCGTAGTCGGTAGCGTATACAATGAGCAGTTCTTC. Translation gives CASSVVGSVYNEQFF. The entire variable domain, with the rest obtained from reference TRBV9 and TRBJ2-1, is as follows: DSGVTQTPKHLITATGQRVTLRCSPRSGDLSVYWYQQSLDQGLQFLIQYYNGEERAKGNILERFSAQQFPDLHSELNLSSLELGDSALYFCASSVVGSVYNEQFFGPGTRLTVL.

The chain uses TRBV5-1 and TRBJ2-2; 9 positions match TRBD1. Germline CDR1 SGHRS, CDR2 YFSETQ. CDR3 length: 16 amino acids. The ends lost 0 bases at V and 6 bases at J; junction bases unmatched: 6. CDR3 nucleotide sequence: TGCGCCAGCAGCTTGGAGCCGGGACAGGGACCCGGGGAGCTGTTTTTT. Its translation is CASSLEPGQGPGELFF.

In this sample, this clone turned up once. The chain uses TRBV30 and TRBJ2-7, with D perhaps TRBD2 (6 bases). In germline, CDR1 is GTSNPN, CDR2 SVGIG (reference sequence). The CDR3 consists of 12 residues. V lost 3 bases and J lost 11, with 17 bases in between. The CDR3 loop reads CAWSPAGDWEYF. CDR3 DNA: TGTGCCTGGAGCCCTGCCGGGGACTGGGAGTACTTC. Full variable domain (remainder filled in from reference TRBV30 and TRBJ2-7): SQTIHQWPATLVQPVGSPLSLECTVEGTSNPNLYWYRQAAGRGLQLLFYSVGIGQISSEVPQNLSASRPQDRQFILSSKKLLLSDSGFYLCAWSPAGDWEYFGPGTRLTVT.